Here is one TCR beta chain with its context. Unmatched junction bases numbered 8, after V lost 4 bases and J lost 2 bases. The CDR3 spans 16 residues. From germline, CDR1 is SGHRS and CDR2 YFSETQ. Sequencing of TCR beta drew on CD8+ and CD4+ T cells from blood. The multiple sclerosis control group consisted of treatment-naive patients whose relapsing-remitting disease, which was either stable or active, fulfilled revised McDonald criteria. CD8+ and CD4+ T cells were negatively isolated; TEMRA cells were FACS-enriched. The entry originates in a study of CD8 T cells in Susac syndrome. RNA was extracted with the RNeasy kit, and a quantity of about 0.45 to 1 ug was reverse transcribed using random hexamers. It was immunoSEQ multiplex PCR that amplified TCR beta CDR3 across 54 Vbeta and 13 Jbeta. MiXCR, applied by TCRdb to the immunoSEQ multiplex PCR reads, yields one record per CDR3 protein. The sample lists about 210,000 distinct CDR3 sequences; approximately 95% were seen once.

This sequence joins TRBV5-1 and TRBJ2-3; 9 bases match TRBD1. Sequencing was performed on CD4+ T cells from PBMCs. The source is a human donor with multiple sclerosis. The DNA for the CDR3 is TGCGCCAGCAGCGGGGGACAGGGAGACCACACAGATACGCAGTATTTT. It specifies CASSGGQGDHTDTQYF.